The 5 T cell receptor beta chains below all came from one sample that was sequenced in a study of sequential checkpoint blockade in melanoma. This sample's treatment: randomized to nivolumab then ipilimumab (arm A) or the reverse (arm B). Some clones are missing from TCRdb's copy, which holds only in-frame ones; the method was immunoSEQ multiplex PCR. This repertoire shows roughly 30,000 clones, 75% to 90% found once; its top ten account for about a fifth. The material sequenced was CD8+ T cells sorted from blood (inferred from file names), taken from a patient given nivolumab and ipilimumab in sequence. Receptor source: a human donor with melanoma.

This chain links TRBV19 with TRBJ2-7, with TRBD1 identical over 7 bases. CDR1 is LNHDA, CDR2 SQIVND, per germline (reference sequence). V gave up 4 bases and J gave up 5 bases; unmatched junction bases: 8. This CDR3 is 14 amino acids long. CDR3 sequence (DNA): TGTGCCAGTAGTAAAGACAGGGTACTCGACGAGCAGTACTTC. This encodes CASSKDRVLDEQYF.

This clone was observed a handful of times. The chain recombines TRBV6-5 with TRBJ1-1; 7 bases match TRBD1. Germline-derived CDR1 and CDR2 are MNHEY and SVGAGI. This CDR3 contains 15 residues. J gave up 0 bases and V 0 bases, and 1 base lay outside the gene matches. The CDR3 region has the DNA TGTGCCAGCAGTTACTCAGGGGGCTTGAACACTGAAGCTTTCTTT. It is translated as CASSYSGGLNTEAFF.

This clone has just a few counts. V and J are TRBV27 and TRBJ2-1, with D unresolved. Trimming left V 5 bases short and J 10 bases short, with 15 bases between. The CDR3 is 13 amino acids. The germline V gene encodes CDR1 MNHEY and CDR2 SMNVEV (reference sequence). In DNA, the CDR3 is TGTGCCAGCAGTGAGACTCCCCCGGAGGAGCAGTTCTTC. It encodes CASSETPPEEQFF.

This chain joins TRBV5-4 and TRBJ2-3, with no clear D. CDR1 is SGHNT, CDR2 YYREEE, per germline (reference sequence). CDR3 length: 14 amino acids. V was clipped by 2 bases and J by 2 bases, with 9 bases between them. CDR3 nucleotides: TGTGCCAGCAGCTTAATAGCCTACACAGATACGCAGTATTTT. Translation: CASSLIAYTDTQYF.

V usage is TRBV15 and J usage is TRBJ1-1; D gene unclear. The V end lost 5 bases, the J end lost 3 bases, and 10 bases lay between the germline ends. CDR3 size: 13 residues. Germline V gives CDR1 LNHNV, CDR2 YYDKDF (reference sequence). CDR3 bases: TGTGCCACCAGCGGACTGGTACACACTGAAGCTTTCTTT. This codes for CATSGLVHTEAFF.